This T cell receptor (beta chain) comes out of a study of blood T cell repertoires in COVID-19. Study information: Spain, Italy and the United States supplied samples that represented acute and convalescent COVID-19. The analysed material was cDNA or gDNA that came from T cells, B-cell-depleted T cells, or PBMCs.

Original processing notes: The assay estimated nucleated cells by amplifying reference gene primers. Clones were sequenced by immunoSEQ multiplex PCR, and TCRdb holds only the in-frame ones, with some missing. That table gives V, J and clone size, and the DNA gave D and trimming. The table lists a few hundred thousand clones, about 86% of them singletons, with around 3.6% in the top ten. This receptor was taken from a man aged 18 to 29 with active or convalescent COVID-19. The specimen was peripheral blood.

The CDR3 coding sequence is TGCGCCAGCAGGAGCGGGGACTTAGGTGATGTGGATACGCAGTATTTT. It encodes CASRSGDLGDVDTQYF. The genes are TRBV5-1 and TRBJ2-3, with TRBD2 identical over 7 bases. CDR3 length: 16 amino acids. Germline CDR1 SGHRS, CDR2 YFSETQ. The ends lost 5 bases at V and 6 bases at J; junction bases unmatched: 15.